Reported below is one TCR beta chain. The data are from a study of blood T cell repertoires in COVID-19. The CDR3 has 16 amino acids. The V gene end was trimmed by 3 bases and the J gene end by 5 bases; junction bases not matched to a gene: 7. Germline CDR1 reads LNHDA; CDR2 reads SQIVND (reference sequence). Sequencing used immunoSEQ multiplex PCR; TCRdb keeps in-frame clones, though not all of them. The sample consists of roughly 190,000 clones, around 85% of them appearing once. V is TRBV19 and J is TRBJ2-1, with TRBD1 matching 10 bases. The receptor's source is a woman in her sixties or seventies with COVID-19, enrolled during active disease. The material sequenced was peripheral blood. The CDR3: CASSIAGTGVHNEQFF. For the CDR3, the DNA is TGTGCCAGTAGTATCGCCGGGACAGGGGTTCACAATGAGCAGTTCTTC.